Listed below are T cell receptor beta chains from one sample, sequenced in a study of identical twins. TCRdb re-called the 5' RACE reads with MiXCR, one entry per CDR3 protein. The sample lists 450,000 to 600,000 distinct CDR3 sequences, about 20% occurring once. These records were also assigned to another study, of yellow fever vaccine responses in identical twins.

Material for sequencing was CD4+ T cells sorted from blood. Receptors originate from a woman between 18 and 29 years old in good health. CDR3s include the opening cysteine and the closing phenylalanine or tryptophan. D genes are given only for firm matches. Clone size is shown for a subset of rows, as once, few, many or a class of expanded clone.

TRBV7-9	.	few	TRBJ1-1	TGTGCCAGCAGCTTAGAACCGGGGGTAACTGAAGCTTTCTTT	CASSLEPGVTEAFF
TRBV25-1	.	few	TRBJ2-7	TGTGCCAGCAGTGATATAGGAATTGGTGACGAGCAGTACTTC	CASSDIGIGDEQYF
TRBV20-1	.	.	TRBJ2-5	TGCAGTGCCTCTCCGGGTAGCGGCGCCCAAGAGACCCAGTACTTC	CSASPGSGAQETQYF
TRBV20-1	TRBD1	few	TRBJ2-5	TGCAGTGCACCCGGACAGGGAGCGGAGACCCAGTACTTC	CSAPGQGAETQYF
TRBV18	.	.	TRBJ2-1	TGTGCCAGCTCACCTCAGGGGAGCATAAACTACAATGAGCAGTTCTTC	CASSPQGSINYNEQFF
TRBV2	.	many	TRBJ2-7	TGTGCCAGCAGTTACGACAGCTACGAGCAGTACTTC	CASSYDSYEQYF
TRBV10-3	.	few	TRBJ2-7	TGTGCCATCAAGACAGCGCAATCCTACGAGCAGTACTTC	CAIKTAQSYEQYF
TRBV10-3	.	.	TRBJ2-2	TGTGCCATCAACCGGACTCCCAACACCGGGGAGCTGTTTTTT	CAINRTPNTGELFF
TRBV7-2	TRBD2	many	TRBJ2-1	TGTGCCAGCAGCTTTACTAGCGGGAGTAAAAATGAGCAGTTCTTC	CASSFTSGSKNEQFF
TRBV5-1	.	.	TRBJ1-5	TGCGCCAGCAGCTGGCGACCTCGGTTGTTTGATCAGCCCCAGCATTTT	CASSWRPRLFDQPQHF
TRBV27	.	few	TRBJ2-2	TGTGCCAGCAGGGGCCAGATGAGCACCGGGGAGCTGTTTTTT	CASRGQMSTGELFF
TRBV5-1	.	.	TRBJ1-6	TGCGCCAGCAGCTTCATCTGGGATTCACCCCTCCACTTT	CASSFIWDSPLHF
TRBV27	.	.	TRBJ2-1	TGTGCCAGCCGCCCGACTGGTGGGCTTTACAATGAGCAGTTCTTC	CASRPTGGLYNEQFF
TRBV5-5	.	.	TRBJ1-2	TGTGCCAGCAGCTTGCCAGGGACCTATGATGGCTACACCTTC	CASSLPGTYDGYTF
TRBV12-3/TRBV12-4	.	many	TRBJ2-3	TGTGCCAGCAGCGCCTACGGGGGAACAGATACGCAGTATTTT	CASSAYGGTDTQYF
TRBV2	.	.	TRBJ2-2	TGTGCCAGCAGTGAAATCGGAGGGCCGACCGGGGAGCTGTTTTTT	CASSEIGGPTGELFF